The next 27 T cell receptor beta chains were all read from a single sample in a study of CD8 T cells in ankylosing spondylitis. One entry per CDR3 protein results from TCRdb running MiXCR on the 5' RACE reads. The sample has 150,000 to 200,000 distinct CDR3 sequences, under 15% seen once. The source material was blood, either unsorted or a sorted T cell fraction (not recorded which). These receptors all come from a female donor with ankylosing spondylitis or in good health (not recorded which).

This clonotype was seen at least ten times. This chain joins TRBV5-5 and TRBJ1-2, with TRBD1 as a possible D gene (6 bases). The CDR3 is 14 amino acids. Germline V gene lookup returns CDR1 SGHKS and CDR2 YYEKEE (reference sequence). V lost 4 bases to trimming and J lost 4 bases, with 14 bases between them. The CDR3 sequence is CASSRQDGTYGYTF. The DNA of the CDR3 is TGTGCCAGCAGCAGACAGGACGGGACCTATGGCTACACCTTC.

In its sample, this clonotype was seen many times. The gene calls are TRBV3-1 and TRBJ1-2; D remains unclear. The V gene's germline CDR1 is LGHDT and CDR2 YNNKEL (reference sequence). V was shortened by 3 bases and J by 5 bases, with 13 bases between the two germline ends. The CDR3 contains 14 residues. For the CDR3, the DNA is TGTGCCAGCAGCCACCCTGGAAGCTCTTATGGCTACACCTTC. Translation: CASSHPGSSYGYTF.

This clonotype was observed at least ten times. CDR3 DNA sequence: TGCGCCAGCAGCCAAGAGTGGCTAGCGGGAAACGAGCAGTACTTC. Translating it yields CASSQEWLAGNEQYF. The rearrangement uses TRBV4-1 and TRBJ2-7; 9 bases agree with TRBD2. Germline-derived CDR1 and CDR2 are MGHRA and YSYEKL. With V trimmed by 0 bases and J by 5 bases, 5 bases remained unmatched. The CDR3 has 15 amino acids.

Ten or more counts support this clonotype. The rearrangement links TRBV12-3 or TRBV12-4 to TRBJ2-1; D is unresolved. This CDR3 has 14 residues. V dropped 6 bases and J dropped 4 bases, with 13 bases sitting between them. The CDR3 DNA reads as TGTGCCAGCAGACGGGCAGGTCTATACAATGAGCAGTTCTTC. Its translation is CASRRAGLYNEQFF.

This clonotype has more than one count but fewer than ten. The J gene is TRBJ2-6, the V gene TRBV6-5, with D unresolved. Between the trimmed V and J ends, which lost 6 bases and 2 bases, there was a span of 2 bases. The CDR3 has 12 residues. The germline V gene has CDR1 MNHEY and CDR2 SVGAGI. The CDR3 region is CASRTGANVLTF. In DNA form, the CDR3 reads TGTGCCAGCAGAACTGGGGCCAACGTCCTGACTTTC.

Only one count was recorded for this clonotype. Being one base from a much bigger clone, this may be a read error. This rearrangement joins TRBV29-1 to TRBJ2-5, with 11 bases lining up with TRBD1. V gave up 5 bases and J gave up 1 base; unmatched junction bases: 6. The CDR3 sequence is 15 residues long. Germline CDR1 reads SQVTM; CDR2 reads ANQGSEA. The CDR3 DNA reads TGCAGCGTTCGGGGACAGGGGGATTTCCAAGAGACCCAGTACTTC. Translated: CSVRGQGDFQETQYF.

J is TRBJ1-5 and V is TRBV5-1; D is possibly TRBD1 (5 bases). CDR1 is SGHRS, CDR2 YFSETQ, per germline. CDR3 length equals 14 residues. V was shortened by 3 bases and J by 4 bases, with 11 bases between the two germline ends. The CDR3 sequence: CASSSGLGNQPQHF. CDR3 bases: TGCGCCAGCAGCTCGGGACTCGGGAATCAGCCCCAGCATTTT.

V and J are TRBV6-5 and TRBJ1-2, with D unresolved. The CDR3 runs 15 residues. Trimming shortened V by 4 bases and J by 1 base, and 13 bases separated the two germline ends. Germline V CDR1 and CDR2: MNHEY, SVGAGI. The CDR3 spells CASSSNGRNNYGYTF. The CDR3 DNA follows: TGTGCCAGCAGTTCGAACGGGCGGAATAACTATGGCTACACCTTC.

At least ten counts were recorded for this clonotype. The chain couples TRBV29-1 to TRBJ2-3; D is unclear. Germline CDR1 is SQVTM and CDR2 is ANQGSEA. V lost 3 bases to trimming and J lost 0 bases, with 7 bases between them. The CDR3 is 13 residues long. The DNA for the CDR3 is TGCAGCGTTGATCGGGTGAGCACAGATACGCAGTATTTT. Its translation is CSVDRVSTDTQYF.

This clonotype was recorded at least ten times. CDR3 residues: CASSRQAADNQPQHF. The CDR3 DNA sequence: TGCGCCAGCAGCCGACAGGCGGCTGACAATCAGCCCCAGCATTTT. The gene calls are TRBV4-3 and TRBJ1-5; D may be TRBD1 (6 bases). The CDR3 runs to 15 residues. The V end lost 4 bases, the J end lost 3 bases, and 13 bases lay between the germline ends. CDR1 and CDR2 from the germline V gene are LGHNA and YSLEER.

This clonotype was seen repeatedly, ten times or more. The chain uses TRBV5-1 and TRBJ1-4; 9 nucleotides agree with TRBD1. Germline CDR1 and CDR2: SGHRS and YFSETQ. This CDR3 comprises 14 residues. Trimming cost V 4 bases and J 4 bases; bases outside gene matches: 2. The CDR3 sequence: CASSGTGINEKLFF. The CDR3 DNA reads TGCGCCAGCAGCGGGACAGGGATTAATGAAAAACTGTTTTTT.

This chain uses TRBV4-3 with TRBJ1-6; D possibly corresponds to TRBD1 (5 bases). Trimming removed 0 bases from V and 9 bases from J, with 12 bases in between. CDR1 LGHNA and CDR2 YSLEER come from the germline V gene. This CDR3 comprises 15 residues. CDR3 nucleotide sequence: TGCGCCAGCAGCCAAGATTGGGGCACGAGTTCACCCCTCCACTTT. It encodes CASSQDWGTSSPLHF.

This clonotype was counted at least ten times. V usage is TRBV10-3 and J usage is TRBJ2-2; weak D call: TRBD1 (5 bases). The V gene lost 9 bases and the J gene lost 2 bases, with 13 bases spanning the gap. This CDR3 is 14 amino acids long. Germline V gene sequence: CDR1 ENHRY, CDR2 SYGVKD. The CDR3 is CAIRDRKNTGELFF. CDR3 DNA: TGTGCCATAAGAGACAGAAAAAACACCGGGGAGCTGTTTTTT.

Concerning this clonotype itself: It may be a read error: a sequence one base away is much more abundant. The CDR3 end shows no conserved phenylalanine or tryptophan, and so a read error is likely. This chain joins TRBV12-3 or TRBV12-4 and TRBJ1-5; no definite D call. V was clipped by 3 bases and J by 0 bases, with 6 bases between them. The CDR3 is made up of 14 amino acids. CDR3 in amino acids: CASSFDNSNQPQHV. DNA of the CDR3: TGTGCCAGCAGTTTCGACAATAGCAATCAGCCCCAGCATGTT.

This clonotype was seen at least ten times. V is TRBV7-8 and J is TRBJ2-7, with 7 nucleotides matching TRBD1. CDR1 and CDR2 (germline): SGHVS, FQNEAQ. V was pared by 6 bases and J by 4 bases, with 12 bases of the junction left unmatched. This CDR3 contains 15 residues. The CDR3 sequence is CASSPRDSVSYEQYF. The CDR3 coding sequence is TGTGCCAGCAGTCCGAGGGACAGTGTATCTTACGAGCAGTACTTC.

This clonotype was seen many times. CDR3 residues: CASSQGARDQPQHF. The CDR3 DNA reads as TGCGCCAGCAGCCAAGGGGCTAGGGACCAGCCCCAGCATTTT. The chain combines TRBV4-3 with TRBJ1-5; a weak D match, TRBD1 (5 bases). This CDR3 has 14 amino acids. The germline V gene has CDR1 LGHNA and CDR2 YSLEER. V shed 1 base and J shed 7 bases, with 11 bases lying between them.

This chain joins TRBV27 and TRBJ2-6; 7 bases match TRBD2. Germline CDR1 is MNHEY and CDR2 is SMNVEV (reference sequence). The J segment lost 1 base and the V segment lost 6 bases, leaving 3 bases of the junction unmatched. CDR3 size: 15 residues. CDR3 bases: TGTGCCAGCAGCATACTAGCGTCTGGGGCCAACGTCCTGACTTTC. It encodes CASSILASGANVLTF.

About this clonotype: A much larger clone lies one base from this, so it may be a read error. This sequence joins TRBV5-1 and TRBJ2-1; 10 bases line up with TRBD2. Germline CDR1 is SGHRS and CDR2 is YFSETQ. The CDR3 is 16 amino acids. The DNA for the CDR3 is TGCGCCAGCAAGGCCTTCCTAGCGGGAGAGTACAATGAGCAGCTCTTC. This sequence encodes CASKAFLAGEYNEQLF.

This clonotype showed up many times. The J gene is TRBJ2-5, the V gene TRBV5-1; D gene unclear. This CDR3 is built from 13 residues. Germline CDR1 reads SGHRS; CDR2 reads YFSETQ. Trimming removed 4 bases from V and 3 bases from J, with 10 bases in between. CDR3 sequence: CASSLWTKETQYF. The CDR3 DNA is TGCGCCAGCAGCCTTTGGACCAAAGAGACCCAGTACTTC.

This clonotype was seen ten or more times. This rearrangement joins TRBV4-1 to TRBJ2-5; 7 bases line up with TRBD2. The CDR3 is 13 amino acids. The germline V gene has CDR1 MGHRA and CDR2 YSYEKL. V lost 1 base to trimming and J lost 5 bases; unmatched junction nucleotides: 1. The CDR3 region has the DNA TGCGCCAGCAGCCAAGCACTAGCGGAGACCCAGTACTTC. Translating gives CASSQALAETQYF.

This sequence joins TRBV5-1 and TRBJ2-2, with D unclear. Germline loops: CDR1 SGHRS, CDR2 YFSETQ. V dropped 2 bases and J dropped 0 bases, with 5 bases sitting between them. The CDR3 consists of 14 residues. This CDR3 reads CASSFQTNTGELFF. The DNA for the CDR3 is TGCGCCAGCAGCTTTCAGACGAACACCGGGGAGCTGTTTTTT. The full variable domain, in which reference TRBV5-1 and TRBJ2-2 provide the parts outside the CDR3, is KAGVTQTPRYLIKTRGQQVTLSCSPISGHRSVSWYQQTPGQGLQFLFEYFSETQRNKGNFPGRFSGRQFSNSRSEMNVSTLELGDSALYLCASSFQTNTGELFFGEGSRLTVL.

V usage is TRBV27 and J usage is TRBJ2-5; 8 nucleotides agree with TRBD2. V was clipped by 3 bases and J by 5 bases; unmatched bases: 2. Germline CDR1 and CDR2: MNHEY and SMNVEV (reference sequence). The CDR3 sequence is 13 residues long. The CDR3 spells CASSLRGDETQYF. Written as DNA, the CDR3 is TGTGCCAGCAGTTTGCGGGGGGATGAGACCCAGTACTTC.

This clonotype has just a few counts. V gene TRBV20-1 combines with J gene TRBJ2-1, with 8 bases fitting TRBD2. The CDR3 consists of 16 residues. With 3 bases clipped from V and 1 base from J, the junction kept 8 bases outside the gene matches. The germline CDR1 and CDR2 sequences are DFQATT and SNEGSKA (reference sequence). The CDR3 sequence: CSASLTGTRSYNEQFF. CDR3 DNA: TGCAGTGCTAGTTTAACCGGGACTAGATCCTACAATGAGCAGTTCTTC.

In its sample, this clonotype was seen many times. The chain's CDR3 is CASSQGLKLAGGLYNEQFF. CDR3 DNA: TGCGCCAGCAGCCAAGGGCTAAAACTAGCGGGAGGGTTATACAATGAGCAGTTCTTC. The chain links TRBV4-3 to TRBJ2-1; 13 nucleotides line up with TRBD2. This CDR3 is 19 amino acids long. The V segment lost 1 base and the J segment 4 bases; nucleotides outside the gene matches: 10. Per germline, CDR1 LGHNA and CDR2 YSLEER.

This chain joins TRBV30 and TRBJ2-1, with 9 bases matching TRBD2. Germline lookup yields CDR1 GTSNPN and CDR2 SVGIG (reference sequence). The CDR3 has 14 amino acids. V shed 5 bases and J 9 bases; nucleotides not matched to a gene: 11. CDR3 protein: CAWRTRGRDREQFF. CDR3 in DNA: TGTGCCTGGCGGACTCGCGGGAGGGATCGTGAGCAGTTCTTC.

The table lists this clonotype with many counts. The CDR3 sequence: CASRYRPPPLSRNGYTF. The CDR3, as DNA: TGTGCCAGCAGGTACAGACCCCCCCCACTAAGCCGAAATGGCTACACCTTC. V usage is TRBV5-6 and J usage is TRBJ1-2; the D is unclear. The germline V gene has CDR1 SGHDT and CDR2 YYEEEE. This CDR3 spans 17 amino acids. V was cut by 5 bases and J by 6 bases, with 26 bases left in between.

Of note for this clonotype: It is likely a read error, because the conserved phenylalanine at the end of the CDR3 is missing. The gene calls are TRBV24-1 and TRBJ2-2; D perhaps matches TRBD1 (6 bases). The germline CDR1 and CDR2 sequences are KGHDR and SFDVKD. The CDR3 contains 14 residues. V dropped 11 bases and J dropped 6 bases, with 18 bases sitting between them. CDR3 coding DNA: TGTGCCATCAAGGGGGAAGGGGACGCCGGGGAGCTGTTTCTT. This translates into CAIKGEGDAGELFL.